Presented here are 13 T cell receptor beta chains from one specimen sequenced in a study of T-cell memory formation after mild COVID-19. TCRdb fed the 5' RACE reads into MiXCR, producing one record per CDR3 protein. This table has 55,000 to 70,000 distinct CDR3 sequences, about a quarter appearing once. Sequencing input: PBMCs or a T cell subset sorted from them (not recorded which). The source of these receptors is a young man who had mild COVID-19 (a few samples of this study predate the infection). Cell type and time point are not known.

At least ten counts were recorded for this clonotype. The gene calls are TRBV4-3 and TRBJ2-6; possibly TRBD1 or TRBD2 for D (5 bases each). The germline gives CDR1 LGHNA, CDR2 YSLEER. The V gene lost 0 bases and the J gene lost 1 base, with 7 bases spanning the gap. The CDR3 is made up of 16 amino acids. Written as DNA, the CDR3 is TGCGCCAGCAGCCAAGAGGGGGTGTCTGGGGCCAACGTCCTGACTTTC. It specifies CASSQEGVSGANVLTF.

This clonotype was observed a few times. The chain carries TRBV29-1 and TRBJ2-1, with TRBD2 matching over 9 bases. CDR3 length: 13 residues. CDR1 SQVTM and CDR2 ANQGSEA come from the germline V gene. Unmatched junction bases numbered 8, after V lost 4 bases and J lost 10 bases. The CDR3 region is CSVGERGALEQFF. The CDR3 nucleotides read TGCAGCGTTGGGGAGCGGGGGGCCTTGGAGCAGTTCTTC.

The V and J genes are TRBV11-2 and TRBJ2-4; D gene ambiguous. The germline V gene has CDR1 SGHAT and CDR2 FQNNGV. V was clipped by 10 bases and J by 6 bases, with 16 bases between them. The CDR3 spans 13 residues. The chain's CDR3 is CATSGITPNIQYF. In DNA form, the CDR3 reads TGTGCCACCTCGGGTATCACTCCAAACATTCAGTACTTC.

This clonotype occurred many times. The gene calls are TRBV6-5 and TRBJ2-3; TRBD2 matches at 11 bases. Per germline, CDR1 MNHEY and CDR2 SVGAGI. The CDR3 spans 17 residues. J was trimmed by 2 bases and V by 3 bases; bases with no gene match: 7. In DNA, the CDR3 is TGTGCCAGCAGTTATACTAGCGGGGGCGAAATCACAGATACGCAGTATTTT. Its translation: CASSYTSGGEITDTQYF.

The chain links TRBV7-9 to TRBJ2-7, with a weak D call TRBD1 (6 bases). The CDR3 runs 20 residues. Germline values: CDR1 SEHNR, CDR2 FQNEAQ (reference sequence). V lost 5 bases and J 2 bases, leaving 31 bases between the germline ends. The CDR3 region has the DNA TGTGCCAGCAGCGACGTCCTTATCCGGGACACCGAACGGAGTACCTACGAGCAGTACTTC. Translating gives CASSDVLIRDTERSTYEQYF.

This clonotype showed up many times. J is TRBJ2-3 and V is TRBV5-1, with D hard to call. Germline assignment: CDR1 SGHRS and CDR2 YFSETQ. The CDR3 sequence is 12 residues long. V was trimmed by 4 bases and J by 7 bases, leaving 10 bases between them. DNA of the CDR3: TGCGCCAGCAGCCTGGGAACCCATACGCAGTATTTT. It encodes CASSLGTHTQYF.

The rearrangement links TRBV3-1 to TRBJ2-5; 8 bases map to TRBD1. The J segment lost 5 bases and the V segment lost 0 bases, leaving 8 bases of the junction unmatched. Germline CDR1 LGHDT, CDR2 YNNKEL (reference sequence). The CDR3 has 16 residues. CDR3 in amino acids: CASSQESAGGAETQYF. CDR3 coding DNA: TGTGCCAGCAGCCAAGAATCGGCAGGGGGCGCCGAGACCCAGTACTTC.

This clonotype was seen a few times. The chain links TRBV29-1 to TRBJ2-5, with TRBD2 matching 12 bases. This CDR3 contains 14 residues. CDR1 SQVTM and CDR2 ANQGSEA come from the germline V gene. V shed 6 bases and J 2 bases; nucleotides not matched to a gene: 4. The CDR3 nucleotides read TGCAGCGTCGCAGGGACTAGCGGGCAAGAGACCCAGTACTTC. Translated, it gives CSVAGTSGQETQYF.

This clonotype occurred a few times. J is TRBJ2-6 and V is TRBV5-6; tentative D call: TRBD1 (6 bases). Trimming stripped 0 bases from V and 4 bases from J, with 14 bases between. Germline V gene lookup returns CDR1 SGHDT and CDR2 YYEEEE. The CDR3 extends over 17 amino acids. The CDR3: CASSLAPGQRGANVLTF. The CDR3 DNA follows: TGTGCCAGCAGCTTGGCCCCAGGACAGCGAGGGGCCAACGTCCTGACTTTC.

This clonotype was recorded a few times. The V gene is TRBV12-5, the J gene TRBJ1-1; D is possibly TRBD1 (6 bases). The germline gives CDR1 LGHNT, CDR2 FRNRAP. V lost 2 bases and J 0 bases, leaving 10 bases between the germline ends. The CDR3 is 15 residues long. The CDR3: CASGLRGGMNTEAFF. In DNA, the CDR3 is TGTGCTAGTGGTTTGAGGGGGGGAATGAACACTGAAGCTTTCTTT.

The V call is TRBV7-9, the J call TRBJ2-1, with TRBD1 identical over 10 bases. The CDR3 runs to 14 residues. With V trimmed by 5 bases and J by 9 bases, 7 bases remained unmatched. The germline gives CDR1 SEHNR, CDR2 FQNEAQ (reference sequence). The CDR3 coding sequence is TGTGCCAGCAGCGACGGGACAGGGGTATTTGAGCAGTTCTTC. Protein sequence: CASSDGTGVFEQFF.

This clonotype has a handful of counts. V is TRBV5-1 and J is TRBJ1-4; 7 bases map to TRBD1. Germline V CDR1 and CDR2: SGHRS, YFSETQ. CDR3 size: 16 residues. J was trimmed by 2 bases and V by 0 bases; bases with no gene match: 4. The CDR3, as DNA: TGCGCCAGCAGCTTGGGCCGAGGGGGCACTAATGAAAAACTGTTTTTT. It yields the protein CASSLGRGGTNEKLFF.

V is TRBV9 and J is TRBJ2-2, with D uncertain. The CDR3 has 13 amino acids. Germline CDR1 is SGDLS and CDR2 is YYNGEE. Between the trimmed V and J ends, which lost 0 bases and 7 bases, there was a span of 7 bases. The CDR3 DNA reads TGTGCCAGCAGCGTAGTTCCGGGCGGGGAGCTGTTTTTT. This encodes CASSVVPGGELFF.